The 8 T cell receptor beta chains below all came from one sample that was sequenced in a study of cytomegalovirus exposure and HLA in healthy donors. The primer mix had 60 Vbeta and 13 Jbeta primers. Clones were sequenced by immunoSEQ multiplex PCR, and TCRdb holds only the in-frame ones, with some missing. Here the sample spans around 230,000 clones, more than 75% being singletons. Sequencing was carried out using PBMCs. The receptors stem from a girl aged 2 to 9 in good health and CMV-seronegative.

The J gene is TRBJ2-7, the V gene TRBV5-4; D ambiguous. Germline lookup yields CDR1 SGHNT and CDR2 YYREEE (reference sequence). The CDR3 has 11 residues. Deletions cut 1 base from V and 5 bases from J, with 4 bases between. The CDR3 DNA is TGTGCCAGCAGCTTGTCGGACGAGCAGTACTTC. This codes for CASSLSDEQYF.

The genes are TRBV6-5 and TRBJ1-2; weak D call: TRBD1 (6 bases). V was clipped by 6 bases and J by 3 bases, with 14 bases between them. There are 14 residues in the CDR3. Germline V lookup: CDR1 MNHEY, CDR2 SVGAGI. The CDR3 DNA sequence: TGTGCCAGCAGCCTGAGACAGGAAGACTATGGCTACACCTTC. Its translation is CASSLRQEDYGYTF.

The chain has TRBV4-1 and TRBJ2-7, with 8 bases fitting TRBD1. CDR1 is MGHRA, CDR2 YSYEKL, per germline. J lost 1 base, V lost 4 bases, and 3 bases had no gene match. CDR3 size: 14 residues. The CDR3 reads CASSPGQVSYEQYF. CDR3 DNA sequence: TGCGCCAGCAGCCCGGGACAGGTATCCTACGAGCAGTACTTC.

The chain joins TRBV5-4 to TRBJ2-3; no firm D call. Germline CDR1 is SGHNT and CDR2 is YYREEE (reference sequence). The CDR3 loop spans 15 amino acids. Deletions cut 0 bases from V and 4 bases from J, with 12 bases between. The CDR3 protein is CASSLVPRDADTQYF. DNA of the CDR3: TGTGCCAGCAGCTTGGTGCCGCGCGATGCAGATACGCAGTATTTT.

DNA for the CDR3: TGTGCCAGTAGTCTGTGGGCAGCGGCCAACTACGAGCAGTACTTC. Translated: CASSLWAAANYEQYF. This chain joins TRBV19 and TRBJ2-7; D is perhaps TRBD2 (5 bases). Germline V CDR1 and CDR2: LNHDA, SQIVND (reference sequence). V was clipped by 5 bases and J by 3 bases, with 17 bases between them. The CDR3 covers 15 residues.

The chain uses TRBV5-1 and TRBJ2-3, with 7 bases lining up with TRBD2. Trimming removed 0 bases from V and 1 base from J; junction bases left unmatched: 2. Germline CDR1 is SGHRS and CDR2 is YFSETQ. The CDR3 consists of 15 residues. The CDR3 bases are TGCGCCAGCAGCTTGGCGCTAGCGGGCACAGATACGCAGTATTTT. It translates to CASSLALAGTDTQYF. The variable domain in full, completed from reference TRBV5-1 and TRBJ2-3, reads KAGVTQTPRYLIKTRGQQVTLSCSPISGHRSVSWYQQTPGQGLQFLFEYFSETQRNKGNFPGRFSGRQFSNSRSEMNVSTLELGDSALYLCASSLALAGTDTQYFGPGTRLTVL.

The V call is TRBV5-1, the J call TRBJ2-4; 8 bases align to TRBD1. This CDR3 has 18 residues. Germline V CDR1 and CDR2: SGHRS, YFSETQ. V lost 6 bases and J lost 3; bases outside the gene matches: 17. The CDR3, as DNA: TGCGCCAGCAAAGATGACAGGGGCGAGGTTGGGGTCAAAAACATTCAGTACTTC. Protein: CASKDDRGEVGVKNIQYF.

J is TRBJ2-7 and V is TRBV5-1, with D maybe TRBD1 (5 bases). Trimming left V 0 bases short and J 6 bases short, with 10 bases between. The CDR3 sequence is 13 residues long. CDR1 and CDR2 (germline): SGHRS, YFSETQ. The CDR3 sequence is CASSLAETAEQYF. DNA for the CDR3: TGCGCCAGCAGCTTGGCCGAGACAGCCGAGCAGTACTTC.